Reported below is one T cell receptor beta chain. Its target is unknown. These data originate in a study of regulatory T cells in long-lasting Graves disease. General study points: TRBV28, TRBJ1-2 and TRBJ2-5 were favored in persistent disease.

Time point: newly diagnosed GD, antithyroid drugs for less than 3 months. With RNA extracted from PBMCs as input, the TCR library was made. The patient group derived from an endocrinology department in Xi'an, China. This CDR3 has 12 amino acids. Germline CDR1 MDHEN, CDR2 SYDVKM. Libraries of TCR beta came from iRepertoire HTBI primers plus Arm-PCR of CDR3 regions. Each CDR3 protein gets one entry after TCRdb re-called the multiplex PCR reads with MiXCR. The sample lists roughly 530,000 distinct CDR3 sequences, roughly a sixth occurring once. The same specimen was also included in a second study, on T cells in Graves' hyperthyroidism and ophthalmopathy. That study reports: If no ophthalmopathy progression occurred within 18 months, Graves' hyperthyroidism was stable. Primed by the HTBI set, a first-round RT-PCR was run on the TCR CDR3.

The gene calls are TRBV28 and TRBJ2-7, with 9 bases lining up with TRBD2. Sequenced material: peripheral blood mononuclear cells (PBMCs), taken at new diagnosis, from a patient treated with antithyroid drugs. This clonotype was obtained from a woman aged 35 to 60 with Graves disease. CDR3 sequence reads: CVSRGGSYEQYF. The CDR3 nucleotides read TGTGTATCGCGGGGGGGCTCCTACGAGCAGTACTTC.